Listed below are T cell receptor beta chains from one sample, sequenced in a study of blood T cell repertoires in COVID-19. Measured with immunoSEQ multiplex PCR; TCRdb has only the in-frame clones, and not every one. Here the sample spans roughly 200,000 clones, about nine tenths being singletons. The source material was PBMCs or T cells enriched from blood (not recorded which). The receptors here all came from a man between 18 and 35 years old with acute COVID-19. Both conserved end residues are part of each CDR3. The D gene is left open where the match is weak. For some rows the clone size is stated as once, few or many, or as a class when expanded; others skip it.

NA	TRBV30	TRBJ1-2	14	TRBD1	TGTGCCTGGGCACCAGGGGGCGGGTCCTATGGCTACACCTTC	CAWAPGGGSYGYTF
NA	TRBV25-1	TRBJ2-7	13	NA	TGTGCCAGCAGTGAGGCGGACTCCTACGAGCAGTACTTC	CASSEADSYEQYF
NA	TRBV7-2	TRBJ2-3	16	NA	TGTGCCAGCAGCTTATTGACGGGTTCTAGCACAGATACGCAGTATTTT	CASSLLTGSSTDTQYF
once	TRBV28	TRBJ1-2	13	NA	TGTGCCAGCAGTTTAGTCTATGGGGGCGGCTACACCTTC	CASSLVYGGGYTF
NA	TRBV5-4	TRBJ2-3	15	NA	TGTGCCAGCAGCTTAGGGGCGGGAACCACAGATACGCAGTATTTT	CASSLGAGTTDTQYF
NA	TRBV9	TRBJ1-3	15	NA	TGTGCCAGCAGCGTAGGGGGAAGGGGTCGAAACACCATATATTTT	CASSVGGRGRNTIYF
NA	TRBV27	TRBJ2-5	17	NA	TGTGCCACAGCAAAGGGGGGACAGCCGTTATTTGGGGAGACCCAGTACTTC	CATAKGGQPLFGETQYF
NA	TRBV9	TRBJ1-1	12	NA	TGTGCCAGCAGCCCGCAGGGATCTGAAGCTTTCTTT	CASSPQGSEAFF
NA	TRBV4-1	TRBJ1-2	14	NA	TGCGCCAGCAGGTTTCAGGGGCAAAACTATGGCTACACCTTC	CASRFQGQNYGYTF
NA	TRBV7-9	TRBJ2-5	15	TRBD1	TGTGCCAGCACCACGGGAACAGGGGTACGAGAGACCCAGTACTTC	CASTTGTGVRETQYF
NA	TRBV24-1	TRBJ2-3	13	TRBD1	TGTGCCACCAGTAACAGGGGTGAGGATACGCAGTATTTT	CATSNRGEDTQYF
NA	TRBV28	TRBJ2-1	18	TRBD2	TGTGCCAGCAGTTCCCGGGATAGCGGGAAGGGGGGCTACAATGAGCAGTTCTTC	CASSSRDSGKGGYNEQFF
NA	TRBV9	TRBJ2-7	15	NA	TGTGCCAGCAGCGTAGCAGGGGATAGGACCTACGAGCAGTACTTC	CASSVAGDRTYEQYF
NA	TRBV28	TRBJ1-5	15	TRBD1	TGTGCCAGCAGAAAACAGGGGCAGTCCAATCAGCCCCAGCATTTT	CASRKQGQSNQPQHF
NA	TRBV19	TRBJ1-4	16	NA	TGTGCCAGCCTCAGGGACTCAGCTGCAACTAATGAAAAACTGTTTTTT	CASLRDSAATNEKLFF
NA	TRBV11-2	TRBJ1-1	15	NA	TGTGCCAGCAGCTACCCCTTTGGAGTCAACACTGAAGCTTTCTTT	CASSYPFGVNTEAFF
NA	TRBV28	TRBJ2-1	16	TRBD2	TGTGCCAGCAGTTGGGTCGCGGGAGTGGATTATGGTGAGCAGTTCTTC	CASSWVAGVDYGEQFF
NA	TRBV6-5	TRBJ1-1	15	NA	TGTGCCAGCAGGTCCCGGAGGGCGGTGAACACTGAAGCTTTCTTT	CASRSRRAVNTEAFF
NA	TRBV19	TRBJ1-5	15	NA	TGTGCCAGTAGTATCTCGGGATATAGCAATCAGCCCCAGCATTTT	CASSISGYSNQPQHF
NA	TRBV6-2/TRBV6-3	TRBJ2-2	15	NA	TGTGCCAGCAGTCTCCGACTAGGGAACACCGGGGAGCTGTTTTTT	CASSLRLGNTGELFF